This entry concerns a single T cell receptor (beta chain). The run of the v3.0 immunoSEQ assay was at survey level. Profiled with immunoSEQ multiplex PCR; TCRdb holds only in-frame clones, not every one. The repertoire holds 30,000 to 40,000 clones, with about 83% as singletons. V lost 4 bases and J lost 6; bases outside the gene matches: 5. This CDR3 is built from 15 residues. The germline V gene encodes CDR1 SGHDT and CDR2 YYEEEE. These data come from a study of long-term antiretroviral therapy in people with HIV. Source: unsorted PBMCs, taken 0.4 years before starting antiretroviral therapy. This rearrangement joins TRBV5-6 to TRBJ2-4, with TRBD1 matching 12 bases. This receptor was identified in a man in his late teens or twenties with HIV. DNA of the CDR3: TGTGCCAGCAGCCGGGACAGGGGGCGCCGAAACATTCAGTACTTC. Translated, it gives CASSRDRGRRNIQYF.